Listed below are T cell receptor beta chains from one sample, sequenced in a study of shared clonotypes between healthy human individuals. The assay was immunoSEQ multiplex PCR, and TCRdb's table has in-frame clones only and misses some. The data hold around 990,000 clones, with about 72% observed a single time. The sequenced material came from memory CD4+ T cells from PBMCs. These receptors all stem from a young man in good health. Some clones in this sample may be carry-over from other donors' samples. Each CDR3 is given with its conserved first and last residue. D genes are given only for firm matches. Size values are once, few and many counts, or a class for expanded clones, and some rows have none.

>few|TRBD2|TRBJ2-3|TRBV7-2
TGTGCCAGCAGCTTAGGGCTAGCGGGACCCGGAGATACGCAGTATTTT
CASSLGLAGPGDTQYF
>.|.|TRBJ1-1|TRBV28
TGTGCCAGCAGTTTGACGGGAGGGGGAGCTTTCTTT
CASSLTGGGAFF
>.|.|TRBJ2-6|TRBV25-1
TGTGCCAGCAGTGAATTTGAGGGAAGGGGCTCTGGGGCCAACGTCCTGACTTTC
CASSEFEGRGSGANVLTF
>.|TRBD1|TRBJ1-4|TRBV28
TGTGCCAGCAGTTTGCCCGGGACAGGAAATGAAAAACTGTTTTTT
CASSLPGTGNEKLFF
>.|TRBD1|TRBJ1-3|TRBV18
TGTGCCAGCTCAGGGGACAGCTCTGGAAACACCATATATTTT
CASSGDSSGNTIYF
>.|.|TRBJ2-1|TRBV27
TGTGCCAGCAGCCTAAGCTCCTACAATGAGCAGTTCTTC
CASSLSSYNEQFF
>.|TRBD2|TRBJ2-3|TRBV7-3
TGTGCCAGCAGCTCCAGAGGACTAGCGGGAGAGGGCACAGATACGCAGTATTTT
CASSSRGLAGEGTDTQYF
>.|.|TRBJ2-7|TRBV7-9
TGTGCCAGCAGCTCGGGTAGCGGATTTCGCGAGCAGTACTTC
CASSSGSGFREQYF
>.|.|TRBJ2-1|TRBV2
TGTGCCAGCAGTCTAGCGACCGGCTCCTACAATGAGCAGTTCTTC
CASSLATGSYNEQFF
>.|.|TRBJ1-5|TRBV10-3
TGTGCCATCAGTGAACCGGGACGGAATCAGCCCCAGCATTTT
CAISEPGRNQPQHF
>.|.|TRBJ2-5|TRBV6-6
TGTGCCAGCAGTTACCAGGGGCAAAGAGAGACCCAGTACTTC
CASSYQGQRETQYF
>.|TRBD2|TRBJ2-7|TRBV28
TGTGCCAGCAGTTTAAGCGGGAGGTATTACGAGCAGTACTTC
CASSLSGRYYEQYF
>.|.|TRBJ1-1|TRBV6-6
TGTGCCAGCAGTTACTCGCTGGTCTTTGGGGCTTTCTTT
CASSYSLVFGAFF
>.|.|TRBJ2-3|TRBV5-1
TGCGCCAGCAGCCGAACCCCAGATACGCAGTATTTT
CASSRTPDTQYF
>.|TRBD2|TRBJ2-3|TRBV18
TGTGCCAGCTCACGTGGGACTAGCGGGAATGCAGATACGCAGTATTTT
CASSRGTSGNADTQYF
>.|.|TRBJ1-2|TRBV18
TGTGCCAGCTCACCGGCCACAGGGAGTCGGTATGGCTACACCTTC
CASSPATGSRYGYTF
>.|TRBD1|TRBJ2-3|TRBV5-4
TGTGCCAGCAGCCAAGGGACAGGGGGCGCAGATACGCAGTATTTT
CASSQGTGGADTQYF
>.|TRBD2|TRBJ2-7|TRBV7-2
TGTGCCAGCAGCCCGGTGGCAGCGGGGTACGAGCAGTACTTC
CASSPVAAGYEQYF
>once|TRBD1|TRBJ1-5|TRBV28
TGTGCCAGCAGTTTTGTGGGTGGGACAGTCAATCAGCCCCAGCATTTT
CASSFVGGTVNQPQHF
>.|.|TRBJ2-3|TRBV4-1
TGCGCCAGCAGCCAACTCGGCGGTCGCACAGATACGCAGTATTTT
CASSQLGGRTDTQYF
>.|.|TRBJ2-1|TRBV18
TGTGCCACCACTGTGGGGGACTCATCCTACAATGAGCAGTTCTTC
CATTVGDSSYNEQFF
>.|TRBD2|TRBJ2-2|TRBV11-2
TGTGCCAGCAGCATTAGCGGGAGAGGCGGGGAGCTGTTTTTT
CASSISGRGGELFF
>.|.|TRBJ2-7|TRBV11-2
TGTGCCACCCGCTCCGGGCCGGGGCAGTACTTC
CATRSGPGQYF
>.|.|TRBJ2-6|TRBV19
TGTGCCAGTCTTCAAGTGGCTGGGGCCAACGTCCTGACTTTC
CASLQVAGANVLTF
>few|TRBD2|TRBJ2-2|TRBV7-3
TGTGCCAGCAGCAAGAAAACGGGACTAGCGGGAGGTTTTGGCACCGGGGAGCTGTTTTTT
CASSKKTGLAGGFGTGELFF
>.|.|TRBJ1-5|TRBV5-1
TGCGCCAGCAGCCCTGGGACTTTGGCCTTCAATCAGCCCCAGCATTTT
CASSPGTLAFNQPQHF
>.|.|TRBJ1-5|TRBV4-1
TGCGCCAGCAAAGGGGAGTGGAGCAATCAGCCCCAGCATTTT
CASKGEWSNQPQHF
>.|TRBD1|TRBJ2-5|TRBV18
TGTGCCAGCTCACCATCGGACAGGCCCCGGGGGACCCAGTACTTC
CASSPSDRPRGTQYF
>.|.|TRBJ2-1|TRBV6-4
TGTGCCAGCAAGGTAATGGGGGGAGACATGGAGCAGTTCTTC
CASKVMGGDMEQFF
>.|.|TRBJ2-1|TRBV5-1
TGCGCCAGCAGCTTGTTGGTGGGAGCGGATAATGAGCAGTTCTTC
CASSLLVGADNEQFF
>.|.|TRBJ1-2|TRBV2
TGTGCCAGCAGTGAAAGTGAATATGGCTACACCTTC
CASSESEYGYTF
>few|TRBD1|TRBJ1-3|TRBV18
TGTGCCAGCTCACCAAAGGCAGGGGGCGCGTCTGGAAACACCATATATTTT
CASSPKAGGASGNTIYF
>.|TRBD1|TRBJ1-1|TRBV29-1
TGCAGCGCCCCCGGACAGGGGAACACTGAAGCTTTCTTT
CSAPGQGNTEAFF
>.|.|TRBJ2-7|TRBV11-3
TGTGCCAGCAGCCCACAGGGTGGCGGCTACGAGCAGTACTTC
CASSPQGGGYEQYF
>.|.|TRBJ2-2|TRBV29-1
TGCAGCGTTGAACCGGACCGGATTACCGGGGAGCTGTTTTTT
CSVEPDRITGELFF
>few|TRBD1|TRBJ1-1|TRBV5-1
TGCGCCAGCAGCGAAGAGGGACAGGGGAACACTGAAGCTTTCTTT
CASSEEGQGNTEAFF
>few|.|TRBJ2-1|TRBV5-4
TGTGCCAGCAGCTTGGGTCTAGGCTCCTACAATGAGCAGTTCTTC
CASSLGLGSYNEQFF
>.|TRBD1|TRBJ1-5|TRBV7-3
TGTGCCAGCAGCTTACGGGACAGGGTAAGGAATAGCAATCAGCCCCAGCATTTT
CASSLRDRVRNSNQPQHF
>.|.|TRBJ2-1|TRBV30
TGTGCCTGGAGTGAGGGTCGGTCCTACAATGAGCAGTTCTTC
CAWSEGRSYNEQFF
>few|TRBD1|TRBJ2-5|TRBV5-1
TGCGCCAGCAGCCCCGGGACAGGGGCCCCACTCAAAGAGACCCAGTACTTC
CASSPGTGAPLKETQYF
>.|.|TRBJ1-4|TRBV25-1
TGTGCCAGCAGTGAAGGGACAAGGAGGAATGAAAAACTGTTTTTT
CASSEGTRRNEKLFF
>.|TRBD2|TRBJ2-5|TRBV5-1
TGCGCCAGCCGATTAGGACTAGCGGGAGGTGGCGAGACCCAGTACTTC
CASRLGLAGGGETQYF
>.|.|TRBJ2-2|TRBV2
TGTGCCAGCAGTGAGGTGGCTAGCCCGAACACCGGGGAGCTGTTTTTT
CASSEVASPNTGELFF
>.|TRBD2|TRBJ2-5|TRBV5-1
TGCGCCAGCAGCTTGGGGTCTGGGCGGGGGGCTCAAGAGACCCAGTACTTC
CASSLGSGRGAQETQYF
>few|TRBD2|TRBJ2-7|TRBV28
TGTGCCAGCAGTCCCCAGCTAGCGGGCTCCTACGAGCAGTACTTC
CASSPQLAGSYEQYF
>.|.|TRBJ1-1|TRBV7-9
TGTGCCAGCAGCATCCTCGCTCCCCAGGGCACTGAAGCTTTCTTT
CASSILAPQGTEAFF
>.|.|TRBJ2-5|TRBV7-6
TGTGCCAGCAGCTTGGACAGTCAACAAGAGACCCAGTACTTC
CASSLDSQQETQYF
>.|.|TRBJ1-1|TRBV9
TGTGCCAGCAGCGCGCAGACGGTTCGCACTGAAGCTTTCTTT
CASSAQTVRTEAFF
>once|.|TRBJ2-3|TRBV6-1
TGTGCCAGCAGGACGGGAGCGGGCACAGATACGCAGTATTTT
CASRTGAGTDTQYF
>.|.|TRBJ2-1|TRBV27
TGTGCCAGCCTACGGGTGGCTGGCTCCTACAATGAGCAGTTCTTC
CASLRVAGSYNEQFF
>few|TRBD1|TRBJ1-2|TRBV7-2
TGTGCCAGCAGCCCAGACAGGGGGGCGCGCGGCTACACCTTC
CASSPDRGARGYTF
>.|.|TRBJ1-1|TRBV28
TGTGCCAGCAGTTCCCCGGTTGCATGGAACACTGAAGCTTTCTTT
CASSSPVAWNTEAFF
>.|.|TRBJ2-7|TRBV7-2
TGTGCCAGCAGCTTAGGTCGCGTAACAACCTACGAGCAGTACTTC
CASSLGRVTTYEQYF
>.|TRBD1|TRBJ2-5|TRBV5-4
TGTGCCAGCAGCTCACCGACAGGGGAAGAGACCCAGTACTTC
CASSSPTGEETQYF
>.|.|TRBJ2-7|TRBV5-1
TGCGCCAGCAGCTTGGTTCCGGGGATAGAGCAGTACTTC
CASSLVPGIEQYF